Below are 13 T cell receptor beta chains sequenced from a single sample in a study of CD8+ T cells in alopecia areata. cDNA reverse transcribed from extracted RNA served as the sequencing template. Profiled with immunoSEQ multiplex PCR; TCRdb holds only in-frame clones, not every one. This sample yields roughly 200,000 clones, of which roughly three fifths are seen a single time; around 5% belongs to the top ten. Sequencing input: CD8+ T cells sorted from blood. These receptors came from a human donor in good health.

The chain employs TRBV11-2 and TRBJ2-7; 10 bases fit TRBD1. The CDR3 length is 15 residues. Trimming at V came to 3 bases and at J to 4 bases, leaving 6 bases not matched to a gene. Germline V gene data show CDR1 as SGHAT and CDR2 as FQNNGV. Written as DNA, the CDR3 is TGTGCCAGCAGCTTGTATCCGGGACAGGGGTACGAGCAGTACTTC. It translates to CASSLYPGQGYEQYF.

The rearrangement links TRBV7-2 to TRBJ2-7; D is possibly TRBD2 (6 bases). The germline V gene encodes CDR1 SGHTA and CDR2 FQGNSA. The V end was cut by 5 bases, the J end by 3 bases, with 20 bases between. This CDR3 region has 16 residues. The chain's CDR3 is CASSDRDGGRVYEQYF. The CDR3 DNA reads TGTGCCAGCAGCGACCGGGACGGGGGACGAGTCTACGAGCAGTACTTC.

This clone appeared a few times. This chain joins TRBV6-1 and TRBJ2-1, with D possibly being TRBD2 (6 bases). Trimming took 8 bases from V and 4 from J, leaving 12 bases between them. This CDR3 has 13 amino acids. CDR1 is MNHNS, CDR2 SASEGT, per germline. The CDR3 sequence: CASGLAGYNEQFF. The CDR3 DNA reads TGTGCCAGCGGCCTGGCGGGGTACAATGAGCAGTTCTTC.

The chain is built from TRBV7-9 and TRBJ2-5, with D possibly matching TRBD1 (6 bases). Germline loops: CDR1 SEHNR, CDR2 FQNEAQ (reference sequence). The CDR3 runs to 14 residues. Trimming left V 8 bases short and J 2 bases short, with 15 bases between. In DNA form, the CDR3 reads TGTGCCAGCGCCCCCACGGACAGACAAGAGACCCAGTACTTC. It yields the protein CASAPTDRQETQYF.

The chain joins TRBV2 to TRBJ2-5; D remains ambiguous. Germline V gives CDR1 SNHLY, CDR2 FYNNEI. With 7 bases removed from V and 8 bases from J, the gap between germline ends came to 20 bases. The CDR3 loop spans 14 amino acids. The CDR3 sequence: CASIGVDTPITQYF. The CDR3 DNA follows: TGTGCCAGCATTGGGGTCGACACACCGATCACCCAGTACTTC.

CDR3 amino acids: CSVEYGLGQPQHF. DNA for the CDR3: TGCAGCGTTGAATACGGCCTAGGTCAGCCCCAGCATTTT. This chain links TRBV29-1 with TRBJ1-5, with unresolved D. CDR1 SQVTM and CDR2 ANQGSEA come from the germline V gene. V was clipped by 2 bases and J by 6 bases, with 11 bases between them. This CDR3 spans 13 amino acids.

The chain employs TRBV27 and TRBJ2-5; the D is unclear. The CDR3 covers 13 residues. V dropped 3 bases and J dropped 2 bases, with 7 bases sitting between them. Germline V CDR1 and CDR2: MNHEY, SMNVEV (reference sequence). The CDR3 loop is CASSLAQQETQYF. CDR3 bases: TGTGCCAGCAGTTTGGCACAACAAGAGACCCAGTACTTC.

The rearrangement joins TRBV9 to TRBJ2-2; TRBD1 might be the D (8 bases). The V end was cut by 0 bases, the J end by 9 bases, with 18 bases between. The CDR3 runs to 16 residues. The V gene's germline CDR1 is SGDLS and CDR2 YYNGEE. As DNA, the CDR3 is TGTGCCAGCAGCGTAGCAGGGGGCGGGGGACACCGGGAGCTGTTTTTT. Translating it yields CASSVAGGGGHRELFF.

This sequence joins TRBV2 and TRBJ2-7; possibly TRBD2 for D (5 bases). The germline CDR1 and CDR2 sequences are SNHLY and FYNNEI. The CDR3 covers 12 residues. Trimming shortened V by 4 bases and J by 2 bases, and 6 bases separated the two germline ends. In nucleotides, the CDR3 is TGTGCCAGCAGTGCGGGGACCTACGAGCAGTACTTC. Its protein product is CASSAGTYEQYF.

The chain carries TRBV9 and TRBJ2-7, with a weak D call TRBD1 (6 bases). CDR3 length: 15 residues. V was pared by 2 bases and J by 0 bases, with 12 bases between. Germline V gives CDR1 SGDLS, CDR2 YYNGEE. The CDR3, as DNA: TGTGCCAGCAGCGTCGAAACAGGGTCCTCCTACGAGCAGTACTTC. Translation gives CASSVETGSSYEQYF. Based on the CDR3 plus reference TRBV9 and TRBJ2-7, the full variable domain is DSGVTQTPKHLITATGQRVTLRCSPRSGDLSVYWYQQSLDQGLQFLIQYYNGEERAKGNILERFSAQQFPDLHSELNLSSLELGDSALYFCASSVETGSSYEQYFGPGTRLTVT.

J is TRBJ1-4 and V is TRBV30; 7 positions agree with TRBD1. Germline V lookup: CDR1 GTSNPN, CDR2 SVGIG (reference sequence). Losses at the gene ends were 1 base for V and 2 bases for J; bases not matched to a gene: 1. This CDR3 has 14 residues. CDR3 sequence: CAWSEGATNEKLFF. CDR3 nucleotide sequence: TGTGCCTGGAGTGAGGGGGCCACTAATGAAAAACTGTTTTTT.

The V call is TRBV29-1, the J call TRBJ2-7; 12 bases agree with TRBD1. The V gene end was trimmed by 2 bases and the J gene end by 4 bases; junction bases not matched to a gene: 9. The V gene's germline CDR1 is SQVTM and CDR2 ANQGSEA. This CDR3 has 16 amino acids. In DNA, the CDR3 is TGCAGCGTTGAATTGGGACAGGGGGCAGGTTCATACGAGCAGTACTTC. Amino acids: CSVELGQGAGSYEQYF.

The rearrangement joins TRBV29-1 to TRBJ2-3; tentative D call: TRBD1 (5 bases). The CDR3 totals 12 residues. V lost 4 bases to trimming and J lost 6 bases, with 11 bases between them. Germline assignment: CDR1 SQVTM and CDR2 ANQGSEA. Here the CDR3 reads CSVGQPGDTQYF. As DNA, the CDR3 is TGCAGCGTTGGGCAGCCAGGGGATACGCAGTATTTT.